This T cell receptor beta chain was observed in a study of cytomegalovirus exposure and HLA in healthy donors. Broader study findings: Another analysis was done later, and it associated 15,000 to 20,000 TCR beta sequences with HLA alleles at 0.05 false discovery rate. An analysis was carried out at a later point. It showed that HLA-associated TCR beta chains were more clonally expanded than equally common non-associated chains.

A single count supports this clone. The antigen is unknown. Looked up from germline, CDR1 is KGHSH and CDR2 is LQKENI. Trimming left V 2 bases short and J 2 bases short, with 13 bases between. The CDR3 sequence is 16 residues long. It was with 60 Vbeta and 13 Jbeta primers that the PCR ran. Assay: immunoSEQ multiplex PCR; the TCRdb copy retains only in-frame clones and omits some. There are 200,000 to 250,000 clones in the sample; around 86% occur only once, and about 3% lies in the top ten. The receptor's source is a woman aged 40-49 years in good health and CMV-seronegative. The chain employs TRBV18 and TRBJ1-5, with D unresolved. The sequenced sample was PBMCs. DNA for the CDR3: TGTGCCAGCTCACCAGCCGGGGTAAGGGGCAATCAGCCCCAGCATTTT. It is translated as CASSPAGVRGNQPQHF.